This T cell receptor (beta chain) was identified during a study of cytomegalovirus exposure and HLA in healthy donors (TCRdb year 2017). In the study overall: According to a later analysis, one platform produced both the roughly 130 validation repertoires and the approximately 660 repertoires of the first cohort. The study was designed to test whether signatures of past pathogen exposure could be identified by cataloging public T cell receptors. Besides the first cohort of around 700 subjects, a separate validation cohort made up of about 120 different subjects was used. To predict cytomegalovirus infection status, the study combined high-throughput TCR immunosequencing, statistical association of individual TCRs with disease status, and machine learning. Overall study outcomes, separate from this receptor: The classifier was reported to diagnose cytomegalovirus status with high specificity and sensitivity in both the original and validation cohorts. The study gave a list of 150 to 200 TCR beta chains associated with cytomegalovirus. In a later analysis, TCRs clustered in the first cohort were found to also tend to co-occur in the roughly 110 validation repertoires, with 94% of cluster scores above 0. Most TCR sequences were seen in very few donors, while some public TCRs were found in many individuals. Three of the identified cytomegalovirus-associated TCR beta chains were confirmed in vitro to be specific for cytomegalovirus antigens. It was suggested by the authors that the approach could potentially be generalized to other disease states and immunological phenotypes. A later analysis lacked HLA typing for the validation cohort, so it scored co-occurrence in that cohort across all 120 or so repertoires.

Taken from the germline V gene (reference sequence), the CDR1 and CDR2 loops are MNHEY and SMNVEV. V loses 10 bases at its end and J loses 3 bases; junction bases beyond the gene matches: 7. Including cysteine and phenylalanine, the CDR3 has 13 amino acids. The CDR3 DNA has 39 bases and is translated from base 1. The donors belonged to the validation cohort of roughly 120 subjects, which was separate from the approximately 700-subject first cohort. Receptor libraries were prepared by the immunoSEQ multiplex PCR assay. The paper's data handling went like this. To diagnose cytomegalovirus status from the catalog of TCR beta chain sequences, a statistical classification framework was built. TCRdb provides this immuneACCESS table in a form limited to in-frame rearrangements. Some clones are lacking; in checked studies, under half of them reflect an unresolved V gene, and why the rest are absent is not known. The DNA was the basis for D and trimming; V, J and clone size are from that table. The sample data list hundreds of thousands of clones, and about nine tenths of these were observed just once. The top ten constitute 3.1% of the sample.

For this clone: It has no known antigen specificity. No base qualities exist here, and no much larger clone lies one base off it.

This receptor was taken from a woman in her twenties or thirties in good health and CMV-seronegative. This chain joins TRBV27 to TRBJ2-3; TRBD1 matches 7 bases in the middle. Material for sequencing was PBMCs. The CDR3: CATHRQGTDTQYF. The nucleotides read TGTGCCACCCACCGACAGGGAACAGATACGCAGTATTTT.